These 21 T cell receptor beta chains came from one sample sequenced in a study of monozygotic twins with inflammatory bowel disease. Following a re-call of the 5' RACE reads, TCRdb has one entry per CDR3 protein and lacks DNA. The listing records 200,000 to 250,000 distinct CDR3 sequences. Sequenced sample: blood. The receptors shown here come from a human donor with ulcerative colitis or Crohn's disease, or a healthy co-twin of an affected twin (not recorded which).

The V call is TRBV15, the J call TRBJ2-7; the TCRdb call, TRBD1, lacks DNA for checking. Germline CDR1 is LNHNV and CDR2 is YYDKDF (reference sequence). The CDR3 runs to 15 residues. Here the CDR3 reads CATSERPGTLWEQYF.

This chain uses TRBV5-4 with TRBJ1-1. The germline V gene encodes CDR1 SGHNT and CDR2 YYREEE (reference sequence). The CDR3 is made up of 14 amino acids. The CDR3 loop reads CASSRDKRNTEAFF.

This rearrangement joins TRBV7-2 to TRBJ1-1. There are 14 residues in the CDR3. Germline loops: CDR1 SGHTA, CDR2 FQGNSA. CDR3 protein: CASSSREAGTEAFF.

V gene TRBV4-2 combines with J gene TRBJ2-3. The germline CDR1 and CDR2 sequences are LGHNA and YNFKEQ. CDR3 length equals 17 residues. CDR3 region: CASSQVQSLRSTDTQYF.

The chain couples TRBV12-3 or TRBV12-4 to TRBJ2-6. The length of the CDR3 is 15 residues. CDR3 amino acids: CASSFWVAGANVLTF.

The chain has TRBV5-5 and TRBJ2-6; TCRdb's D gene call, TRBD1, goes unchecked for lack of DNA. CDR3 length: 18 residues. The germline CDR1 and CDR2 sequences are SGHKS and YYEKEE (reference sequence). This CDR3 reads CASSVGQVYFSGANVLTF.

CDR3 amino acids: CASSLAGSLGETQYF. The chain carries TRBV7-6 and TRBJ2-5; TCRdb's assignment of TRBD2 cannot be checked, as there is no DNA. The CDR3 has 15 amino acids. Germline CDR1 is SGHVS and CDR2 is FNYEAQ.

The rearrangement uses TRBV11-2 and TRBJ2-1. CDR1 is SGHAT, CDR2 FQNNGV, per germline. CDR3 size: 14 residues. CDR3 in amino acids: CASSRDNPYNEQFF.

This chain's CDR3 is CASSPGGLARLNNEQFF. This sequence joins TRBV6-2 or TRBV6-3 and TRBJ2-1; TCRdb selects TRBD2, and the lack of DNA leaves this call unchecked. The CDR3 is made up of 17 amino acids. Germline V CDR1 and CDR2: MNHEY, SVGEGT.

CDR3 in amino acids: CSASRNWGAANEKLFF. This chain uses TRBV20-1 with TRBJ1-4; TCRdb calls TRBD1, which cannot be checked without DNA. CDR3 length: 16 amino acids. Germline CDR1 is DFQATT and CDR2 is SNEGSKA (reference sequence).

CDR3: CASSLVGGNTEAFF. This chain connects TRBV11-2 to TRBJ1-1. There are 14 residues in the CDR3. Germline V gene sequence: CDR1 SGHAT, CDR2 FQNNGV.

This chain joins TRBV6-5 and TRBJ2-2. This CDR3 region has 12 residues. Germline V gene lookup returns CDR1 MNHEY and CDR2 SVGAGI. CDR3 in amino acids: CASQANTGELFF.

CDR3 residues: CASSEGGATGSYGYTF. The chain is built from TRBV2 and TRBJ1-2; TCRdb selects TRBD1, and the lack of DNA leaves this call unchecked. The CDR3 spans 16 residues. Germline V lookup: CDR1 SNHLY, CDR2 FYNNEI.

This sequence joins TRBV29-1 and TRBJ2-1; TCRdb selects TRBD1, and the lack of DNA leaves this call unchecked. Germline CDR1 and CDR2: SQVTM and ANQGSEA. The CDR3 has 12 residues. The CDR3: CSVERGWNEQFF.

The chain is built from TRBV19 and TRBJ1-2. The V gene's germline CDR1 is LNHDA and CDR2 SQIVND (reference sequence). This CDR3 spans 15 amino acids. CDR3 region: CASSGLLRGNYGYTF.

The chain couples TRBV12-3 or TRBV12-4 to TRBJ1-4. The CDR3 is 13 amino acids. CDR3: CASSSGIGEKLFF.

The rearrangement joins TRBV20-1 to TRBJ2-1; TCRdb's D call of TRBD2 is untestable without DNA. CDR1 is DFQATT and CDR2 is SNEGSKA in the germline V gene (reference sequence). The CDR3 extends over 16 amino acids. CDR3: CSARTSGGRSYNEQFF.

The chain employs TRBV5-1 and TRBJ2-7; TCRdb's D gene call, TRBD2, goes unchecked for lack of DNA. Germline V lookup: CDR1 SGHRS, CDR2 YFSETQ. This CDR3 comprises 12 residues. The CDR3 protein is CASSRTRGEQYF.

The gene calls are TRBV2 and TRBJ2-1. This CDR3 is built from 16 residues. The germline CDR1 and CDR2 sequences are SNHLY and FYNNEI. The CDR3 loop is CASSDWLFRQYNEQFF.

The chain is built from TRBV5-1 and TRBJ1-2; TCRdb proposes TRBD1, but this gene call is untestable without DNA. The CDR3 loop spans 18 amino acids. The germline V gene has CDR1 SGHRS and CDR2 YFSETQ. CDR3 region: CASSLGSTGQAANYGYTF. The full variable domain, in which reference TRBV5-1 and TRBJ1-2 provide the parts outside the CDR3, is KAGVTQTPRYLIKTRGQQVTLSCSPISGHRSVSWYQQTPGQGLQFLFEYFSETQRNKGNFPGRFSGRQFSNSRSEMNVSTLELGDSALYLCASSLGSTGQAANYGYTFGSGTRLTVV.

The rearrangement links TRBV6-5 to TRBJ2-3; the TCRdb call, TRBD1, lacks DNA for checking. The germline gives CDR1 MNHEY, CDR2 SVGAGI. This CDR3 contains 18 residues. The CDR3 here is CASSYAPWGGDYTDTQYF.